The sequence of this T cell receptor (beta chain) was determined in a study of blood T cell repertoires in COVID-19. Overall study: Material from acute and convalescent COVID-19 was sourced from the United States, Italy and Spain. In each case, the material was cDNA or gDNA derived from T cells, B-cell-depleted T cells, or PBMCs.

CDR1 is MNHEY and CDR2 is SVGAGI in the germline V gene. Trimming left V 4 bases short and J 4 bases short, with 17 bases between. This CDR3 region has 15 residues. In the authors' methods: From reference gene primer amplification, estimates of nucleated cell counts were derived. Clones were sequenced by immunoSEQ multiplex PCR, and TCRdb holds only the in-frame ones, with some missing. V and J calls and clone size follow that table, whereas D and trimming were derived from the DNA. The sample yields 65,000 to 80,000 clones, more than 75% seen once. This clonotype was obtained from a human donor in a cohort sampled during active COVID-19. The rearrangement joins TRBV6-5 to TRBJ2-7; unclear D gene. Material: peripheral blood. CDR3 region: CASSFSRPSPYEQYF. The CDR3 DNA is TGTGCCAGCAGTTTTTCTCGTCCGTCTCCTTACGAGCAGTACTTC.